This T cell receptor beta chain was captured in a study of control samples from healthy donors and cancer patients (dated by TCRdb to 2020 to 2021). To prepare the library, the immunoSEQ multiplex PCR assay was applied. The clones in this table, taken by TCRdb from immuneACCESS, are in-frame only. Not every clone is retained; where verified, under half of the shortfall comes from an unresolved V gene, and the cause of the rest is unknown. The sample has 170,000 or so clones on record, about 93% of them singletons. The top ten clones comprise roughly 1.5% of the sample. In the case of this clone: Its antigen target is currently unknown. No qualities accompany the bases; no much larger clone lies one base away.

From V the trimming removes 2 bases and from J it removes 4 bases, while the gene matches leave 4 bases of the junction unaccounted for. The CDR3 starts with the cysteine, ends with the phenylalanine, and has 15 residues. Left in the record is the CDR3 DNA by itself, 45 bases read in frame from the first base. Taken from the germline V gene (reference sequence), the CDR1 and CDR2 loops are LNHNV and YYDKDF. The receptor comes from a man aged 18 to 35 in good health. The rearrangement combines TRBV15 with TRBJ2-2, and TRBD1 aligns with 7 junction nucleotides. Sequencing used blood. The CDR3 region reads CATSRLTGSTGELFF. The sequence in DNA is TGTGCCACCAGCAGATTGACAGGGAGCACCGGGGAGCTGTTTTTT.